This TCR beta chain was captured in a study of cytomegalovirus exposure and HLA in healthy donors. Points from the study as a whole: The study flagged 150 to 200 TCR beta chains as cytomegalovirus-associated. The study had only CMV serostatus as immune exposure information. A later analysis reportedly found fewer N-insertions in an Asian-associated ancestry cluster than the approximately 670-donor mean.

In the PCR, 60 Vbeta and 13 Jbeta primers were used. Measured with immunoSEQ multiplex PCR; TCRdb has only the in-frame clones, and not every one. This sample carries roughly 160,000 clones, around 80% of them seen once, and the ten largest clones take around 3.1%. A remark on this clone: Its antigen is unidentified.

The sample was PBMCs. The receptor was derived from a woman aged 50 to 60 in good health and CMV-seropositive.

CDR3 region: CASSFLEQFF. The CDR3 DNA reads as TGTGCCAGCAGTTTTCTCGAGCAGTTCTTC. The rearrangement links TRBV2 to TRBJ2-1, with D unresolved. With 5 bases removed from V and 10 bases from J, the gap between germline ends came to 6 bases. There are 10 residues in the CDR3. CDR1 and CDR2 (germline): SNHLY, FYNNEI.